Each of the 24 T cell receptor beta chains below was sequenced from the same sample in a study of technical replicates of blood from a handful of donors. TCRdb's table, derived via immunoSEQ multiplex PCR, lists solely in-frame clones and lacks some. The table lists about 99,000 clones, 95% of them singletons. Sequencing was carried out using T cells isolated from PBMCs. These receptors were obtained from a human donor in good health.

The sample holds one count of this clone. V gene TRBV27 combines with J gene TRBJ1-2; 11 positions agree with TRBD1. CDR1 is MNHEY, CDR2 SMNVEV, per germline (reference sequence). J was trimmed by 4 bases and V by 2 bases; bases with no gene match: 3. This CDR3 is 15 amino acids long. The CDR3 nucleotides read TGTGCCAGCAGTTTAGGACAGGGGGCGATCTATGGCTACACCTTC. This sequence encodes CASSLGQGAIYGYTF.

This clone has only one observation. V and J are TRBV2 and TRBJ2-5, with a weak D call TRBD1 (6 bases). Germline CDR1 reads SNHLY; CDR2 reads FYNNEI. V was trimmed by 7 bases and J by 2 bases, leaving 14 bases between them. The CDR3 extends over 14 amino acids. For the CDR3, the DNA is TGTGCCAGCATGTGGGACACCGGTCAAGAGACCCAGTACTTC. Amino acid sequence: CASMWDTGQETQYF.

CDR3 nucleotide sequence: TGCGCCAGCAGCCAAGCACCGCGGGGTGGGAGCAATCAGCCCCAGCATTTT. Translating it yields CASSQAPRGGSNQPQHF. The V call is TRBV4-1, the J call TRBJ1-5; the D is unclear. The CDR3 length is 17 residues. V shed 1 base and J shed 1 base, with 14 bases lying between them. Germline V lookup: CDR1 MGHRA, CDR2 YSYEKL.

DNA for the CDR3: TGTGCCAGCAGCTTCGTACAGGGGCCGAACACTGAAGCTTTCTTT. Amino acid sequence: CASSFVQGPNTEAFF. The rearrangement joins TRBV11-2 to TRBJ1-1, with 7 bases matching TRBD1. Germline CDR1 and CDR2: SGHAT and FQNNGV. J lost 1 base, V lost 3 bases, and 5 bases had no gene match. The CDR3 sequence is 15 residues long.

This clone was counted once. The V and J genes are TRBV14 and TRBJ2-1; 12 bases map to TRBD2. Germline V CDR1 and CDR2: SGHDN, FVKESK. V shed 5 bases and J 6 bases; nucleotides not matched to a gene: 2. The CDR3 spans 14 residues. The DNA of the CDR3 is TGTGCCAGCAGCAGGACTAGCGGGATCAATGAGCAGTTCTTC. Protein product: CASSRTSGINEQFF.

This sequence joins TRBV7-9 and TRBJ2-1; D possibly corresponds to TRBD1 (6 bases). Germline loops: CDR1 SEHNR, CDR2 FQNEAQ (reference sequence). The CDR3 contains 15 residues. The ends were cut back, 4 bases at V and 6 bases at J, with 16 bases in the middle. CDR3 sequence reads: CASSSRGRPLNEQFF. In DNA form, the CDR3 reads TGTGCCAGCAGCTCTAGGGGGAGACCCCTCAATGAGCAGTTCTTC.

The rearrangement links TRBV2 to TRBJ1-5; 8 bases are shared with TRBD1. The CDR3 runs to 12 residues. Per germline, CDR1 SNHLY and CDR2 FYNNEI. V shed 6 bases and J 8 bases; nucleotides not matched to a gene: 3. For the CDR3, the DNA is TGTGCCAGCAGAGAACAGGGGGAGCCCCAGCATTTT. Encoded protein: CASREQGEPQHF.

This chain connects TRBV19 to TRBJ2-1; 8 bases fit TRBD2. After removal of 6 bases from V and 8 bases from J, the junction contained 6 bases not matched to a gene. Looked up from germline, CDR1 is LNHDA and CDR2 is SQIVND (reference sequence). This CDR3 is 13 amino acids long. CDR3 DNA sequence: TGTGCCAGTAGAAGGACTAGCCTCGATGAGCAGTTCTTC. It translates to CASRRTSLDEQFF.

The V and J genes are TRBV5-4 and TRBJ2-5; D perhaps matches TRBD2 (6 bases). Germline lookup yields CDR1 SGHNT and CDR2 YYREEE (reference sequence). The V gene lost 4 bases and the J gene lost 5 bases, with 9 bases spanning the gap. The CDR3 extends over 12 amino acids. The CDR3 loop reads CASSAAGETQYF. DNA of the CDR3: TGTGCCAGCAGCGCCGCGGGGGAGACCCAGTACTTC.

This chain uses TRBV7-2 with TRBJ2-7; tentative D call: TRBD2 (6 bases). The CDR3 is made up of 12 amino acids. V was trimmed by 0 bases and J by 7 bases, leaving 7 bases between them. Germline lookup yields CDR1 SGHTA and CDR2 FQGNSA. The CDR3 reads CASSLARGEQYF. The DNA for the CDR3 is TGTGCCAGCAGCTTAGCGCGGGGTGAGCAGTACTTC.

J is TRBJ2-3 and V is TRBV28; D gene ambiguous. The germline V and J ends were trimmed by 5 bases and 3 bases, with 6 bases remaining between them. Germline V gene data show CDR1 as MDHEN and CDR2 as SYDVKM. The CDR3 extends over 12 amino acids. The chain's CDR3 is CASSLQTDTQYF. CDR3 nucleotide sequence: TGTGCCAGCAGTCTCCAGACAGATACGCAGTATTTT.

CDR3 loop: CASSPRSGRTSYEQYF. In nucleotides, the CDR3 is TGTGCCAGCAGCCCCCGGAGCGGGAGGACCTCCTACGAGCAGTACTTC. This chain joins TRBV7-9 and TRBJ2-7; 9 nucleotides align to TRBD2. With 5 bases clipped from V and 0 bases from J, the junction kept 8 bases outside the gene matches. This CDR3 is built from 16 residues. Germline CDR1 is SEHNR and CDR2 is FQNEAQ (reference sequence). Variable domain in full (rest from reference TRBV7-9 and TRBJ2-7): DTGVSQNPRHKITKRGQNVTFRCDPISEHNRLYWYRQTLGQGPEFLTYFQNEAQLEKSRLLSDRFSAERPKGSFSTLEIQRTEQGDSAMYLCASSPRSGRTSYEQYFGPGTRLTVT.

The chain uses TRBV5-1 and TRBJ2-1; 12 nucleotides agree with TRBD2. Germline V lookup: CDR1 SGHRS, CDR2 YFSETQ. This CDR3 contains 17 residues. V shed 4 bases and J 3 bases; nucleotides not matched to a gene: 8. The CDR3 coding sequence is TGCGCCAGCAGCCCGGCTCAGACTAGCGGGAGCTACAATGAGCAGTTCTTC. The encoded protein is CASSPAQTSGSYNEQFF.

The chain employs TRBV5-1 and TRBJ1-4; TRBD1 aligns across 8 bases. This CDR3 has 17 amino acids. The germline V gene encodes CDR1 SGHRS and CDR2 YFSETQ. Losses at the gene ends were 0 bases for V and 7 bases for J; bases not matched to a gene: 11. The DNA of the CDR3 is TGCGCCAGCAGCTTGGCCTGGGAACAGGGGGGAGCTGAAAAACTGTTTTTT. This sequence encodes CASSLAWEQGGAEKLFF.

This chain connects TRBV5-1 to TRBJ2-7; 8 bases map to TRBD1. Germline V lookup: CDR1 SGHRS, CDR2 YFSETQ. The CDR3 length is 13 residues. Trimming cost V 1 base and J 3 bases; bases outside gene matches: 0. The CDR3 DNA reads as TGCGCCAGCAGCTTGACAGGGGGCTACGAGCAGTACTTC. Protein product: CASSLTGGYEQYF.

The gene calls are TRBV6-5 and TRBJ2-1; D remains ambiguous. Germline values: CDR1 MNHEY, CDR2 SVGAGI. V was pared by 5 bases and J by 8 bases, with 10 bases between. CDR3 size: 12 residues. CDR3 amino acids: CASSQSRDEQFF. The CDR3 nucleotides read TGTGCCAGCAGTCAAAGTCGGGATGAGCAGTTCTTC.

The chain joins TRBV18 to TRBJ2-1, with 12 bases fitting TRBD1. The CDR3 is 17 amino acids. Germline CDR1 is KGHSH and CDR2 is LQKENI. V shed 4 bases, J shed 8 bases, and the junction held 12 bases outside the gene matches. CDR3 sequence reads: CASSLYPGTGGLDEQFF. CDR3 sequence (DNA): TGTGCCAGCTCACTCTACCCCGGGACAGGGGGCTTGGATGAGCAGTTCTTC.

V and J are TRBV4-1 and TRBJ1-3; D unresolved. Germline V CDR1 and CDR2: MGHRA, YSYEKL. The ends were cut back, 2 bases at V and 0 bases at J, with 11 bases in the middle. There are 16 residues in the CDR3. CDR3 sequence: CASSQPLRDSGNTIYF. The DNA for the CDR3 is TGCGCCAGCAGCCAACCCCTGAGGGACTCTGGAAACACCATATATTTT.

The rearrangement joins TRBV27 to TRBJ2-7; a possible D gene is TRBD1 (6 bases). Per the germline V gene, CDR1 is MNHEY and CDR2 is SMNVEV (reference sequence). V lost 8 bases and J lost 5, with 13 bases in between. The CDR3 has 12 residues. CDR3 loop: CASGSGADEQYF. CDR3 DNA: TGTGCCAGCGGGTCAGGGGCGGACGAGCAGTACTTC.

The rearrangement uses TRBV28 and TRBJ2-3, with 7 bases identical to TRBD2. The trim removed 3 bases at V and 4 bases at J, leaving 7 bases unmatched. The CDR3 has 15 residues. The germline gives CDR1 MDHEN, CDR2 SYDVKM. CDR3 sequence (DNA): TGTGCCAGCAGTTTCTTGGCTAGCGGAGCAGATACGCAGTATTTT. Amino acid sequence: CASSFLASGADTQYF.

This clone was recorded a few times. The chain employs TRBV10-3 and TRBJ1-1, with D unresolved. This CDR3 spans 14 amino acids. The germline V gene has CDR1 ENHRY and CDR2 SYGVKD. Trimming removed 3 bases from V and 1 base from J, with 9 bases in between. CDR3 protein: CAISDLDKNTEAFF. As DNA, the CDR3 is TGTGCCATCAGTGACCTCGACAAGAACACTGAAGCTTTCTTT.

CDR3 amino acids: CASSLQGNDKATNEKLFF. DNA for the CDR3: TGTGCCAGCAGCTTACAGGGAAACGACAAAGCAACTAATGAAAAACTGTTTTTT. The J gene is TRBJ1-4, the V gene TRBV7-9; D may be TRBD1 (5 bases). The V gene lost 2 bases and the J gene lost 0 bases, with 16 bases spanning the gap. CDR3 length equals 18 residues. Per the germline V gene, CDR1 is SEHNR and CDR2 is FQNEAQ (reference sequence).

This clone was detected only once. V is TRBV7-9 and J is TRBJ1-4; a weak D match, TRBD1 (6 bases). The V and J ends lost 2 bases and 3 bases respectively, with 7 bases between them. Germline CDR1 SEHNR, CDR2 FQNEAQ (reference sequence). CDR3 length: 14 amino acids. Written as DNA, the CDR3 is TGTGCCAGCAGCTTAACAGGGTCTAATGAAAAACTGTTTTTT. Its protein is CASSLTGSNEKLFF.

This chain uses TRBV5-1 with TRBJ1-2; no reliable D call. Trimming removed 0 bases at V and 4 bases at J, with 7 bases between. Germline V gene lookup returns CDR1 SGHRS and CDR2 YFSETQ. The CDR3 totals 13 residues. The CDR3 loop is CASSLENGYGYTF. The CDR3 DNA reads as TGCGCCAGCAGCTTGGAGAACGGCTATGGCTACACCTTC.